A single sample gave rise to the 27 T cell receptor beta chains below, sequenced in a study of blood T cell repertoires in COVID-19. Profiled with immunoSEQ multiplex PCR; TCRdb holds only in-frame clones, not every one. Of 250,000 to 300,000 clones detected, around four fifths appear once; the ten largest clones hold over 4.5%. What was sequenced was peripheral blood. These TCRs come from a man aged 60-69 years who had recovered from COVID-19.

Here the CDR3 DNA reads TGTGCCAGCCACCCCTCGGGCAGGGTTAACTATGGCTACACCTTC. Its translation is CASHPSGRVNYGYTF. This chain uses TRBV18 with TRBJ1-2, with D possibly being TRBD1 (5 bases). The germline V gene has CDR1 KGHSH and CDR2 LQKENI. The CDR3 runs 15 residues. Trimming took off 8 bases at V and 1 base at J, with 17 bases between the two ends.

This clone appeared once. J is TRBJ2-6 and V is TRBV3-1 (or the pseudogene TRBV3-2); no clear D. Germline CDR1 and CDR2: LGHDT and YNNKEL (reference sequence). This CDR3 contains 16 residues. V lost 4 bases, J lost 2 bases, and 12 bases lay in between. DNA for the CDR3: TGTGCCAGCAGCCCCTCCGGGTTGGCTGGGGCCAACGTCCTGACTTTC. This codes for CASSPSGLAGANVLTF.

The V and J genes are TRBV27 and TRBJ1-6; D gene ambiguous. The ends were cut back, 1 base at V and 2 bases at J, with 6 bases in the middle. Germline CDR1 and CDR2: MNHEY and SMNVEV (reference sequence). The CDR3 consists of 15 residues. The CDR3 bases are TGTGCCAGCAGTTTATACGGGGCCTATAATTCACCCCTCCACTTT. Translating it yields CASSLYGAYNSPLHF.

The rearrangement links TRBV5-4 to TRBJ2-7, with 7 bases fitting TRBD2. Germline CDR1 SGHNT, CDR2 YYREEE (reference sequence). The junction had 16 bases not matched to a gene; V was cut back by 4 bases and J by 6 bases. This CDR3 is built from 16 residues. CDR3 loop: CASSKGVWTRAPEQYF. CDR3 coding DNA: TGTGCCAGCAGCAAAGGCGTCTGGACTAGGGCGCCCGAGCAGTACTTC.

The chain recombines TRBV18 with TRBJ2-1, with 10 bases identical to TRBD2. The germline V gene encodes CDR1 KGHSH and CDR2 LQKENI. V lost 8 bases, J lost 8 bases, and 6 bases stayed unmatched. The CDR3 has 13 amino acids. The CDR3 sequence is CASQTSGWDEQFF. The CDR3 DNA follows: TGTGCCAGCCAGACTAGCGGGTGGGATGAGCAGTTCTTC.

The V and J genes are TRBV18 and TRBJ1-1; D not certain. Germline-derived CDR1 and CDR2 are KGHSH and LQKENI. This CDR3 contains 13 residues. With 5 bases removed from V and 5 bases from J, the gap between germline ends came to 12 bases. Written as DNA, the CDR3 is TGTGCCAGCTCATCCGGTGAGAGGACTGAAGCTTTCTTT. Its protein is CASSSGERTEAFF.

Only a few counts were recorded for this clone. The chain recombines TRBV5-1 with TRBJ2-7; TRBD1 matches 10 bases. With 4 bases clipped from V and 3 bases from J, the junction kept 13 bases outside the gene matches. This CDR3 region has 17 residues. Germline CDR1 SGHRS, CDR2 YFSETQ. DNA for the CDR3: TGCGCCAGCAGCATACTGAGCCCGACAGGGGGCATCTACGAGCAGTACTTC. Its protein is CASSILSPTGGIYEQYF.

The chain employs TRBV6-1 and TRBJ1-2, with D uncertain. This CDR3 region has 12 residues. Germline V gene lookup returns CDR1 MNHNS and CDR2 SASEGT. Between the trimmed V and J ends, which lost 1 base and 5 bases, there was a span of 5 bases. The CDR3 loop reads CASSEVRYGYTF. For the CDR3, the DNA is TGTGCCAGCAGTGAAGTCAGATATGGCTACACCTTC.

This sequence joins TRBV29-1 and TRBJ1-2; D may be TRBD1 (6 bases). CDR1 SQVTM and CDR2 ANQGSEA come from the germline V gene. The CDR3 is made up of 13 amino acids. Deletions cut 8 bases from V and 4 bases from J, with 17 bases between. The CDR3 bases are TGCAGCCTTTGGGGGGGGCACGGCTATGGCTACACCTTC. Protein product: CSLWGGHGYGYTF.

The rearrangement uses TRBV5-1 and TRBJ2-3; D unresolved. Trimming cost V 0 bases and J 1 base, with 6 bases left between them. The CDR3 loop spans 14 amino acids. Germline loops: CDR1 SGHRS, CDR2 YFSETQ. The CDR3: CASSLGRGTDTQYF. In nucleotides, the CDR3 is TGCGCCAGCAGCTTGGGACGGGGCACAGATACGCAGTATTTT.

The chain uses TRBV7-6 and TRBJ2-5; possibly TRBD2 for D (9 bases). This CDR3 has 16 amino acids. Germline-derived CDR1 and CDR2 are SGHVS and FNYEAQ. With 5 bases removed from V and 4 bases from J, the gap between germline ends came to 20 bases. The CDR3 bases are TGTGCCAGCAGCCCCAGGGGGCGGGAGGGCCTAGAGACCCAGTACTTC. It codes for CASSPRGREGLETQYF.

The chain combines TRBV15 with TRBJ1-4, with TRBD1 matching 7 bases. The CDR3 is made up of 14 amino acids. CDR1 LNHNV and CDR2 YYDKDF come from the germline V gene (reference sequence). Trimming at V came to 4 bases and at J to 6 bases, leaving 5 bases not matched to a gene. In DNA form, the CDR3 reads TGTGCCACCAGCACGGCCGGGACAGATGAAAAACTGTTTTTT. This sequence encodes CATSTAGTDEKLFF.

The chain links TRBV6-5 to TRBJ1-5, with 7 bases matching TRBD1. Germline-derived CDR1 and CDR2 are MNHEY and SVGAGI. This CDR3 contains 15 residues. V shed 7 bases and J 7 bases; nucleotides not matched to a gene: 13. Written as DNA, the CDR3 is TGTGCCAGCACGACAGGGTCGGTTGCCGGGCAGCCCCAGCATTTT. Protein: CASTTGSVAGQPQHF.

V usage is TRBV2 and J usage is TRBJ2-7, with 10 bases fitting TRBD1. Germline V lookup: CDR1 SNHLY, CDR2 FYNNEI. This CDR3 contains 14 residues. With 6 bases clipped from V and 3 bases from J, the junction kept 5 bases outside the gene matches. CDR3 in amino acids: CASSRQGANYEQYF. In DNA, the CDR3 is TGTGCCAGCAGCCGACAGGGGGCAAACTACGAGCAGTACTTC. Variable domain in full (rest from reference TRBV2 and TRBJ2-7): EPEVTQTPSHQVTQMGQEVILRCVPISNHLYFYWYRQILGQKVEFLVSFYNNEISEKSEIFDDQFSVERPDGSNFTLKIRSTKLEDSAMYFCASSRQGANYEQYFGPGTRLTVT.

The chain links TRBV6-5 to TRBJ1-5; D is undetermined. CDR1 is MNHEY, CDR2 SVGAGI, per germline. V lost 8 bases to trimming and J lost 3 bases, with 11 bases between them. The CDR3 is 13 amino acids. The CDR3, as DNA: TGTGCCAGCCGTACTGCCCCCAATCAGCCCCAGCATTTT. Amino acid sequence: CASRTAPNQPQHF.

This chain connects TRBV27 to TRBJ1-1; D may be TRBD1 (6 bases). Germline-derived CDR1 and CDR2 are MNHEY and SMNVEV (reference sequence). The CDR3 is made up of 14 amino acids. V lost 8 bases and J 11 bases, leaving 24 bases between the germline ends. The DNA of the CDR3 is TGTGCCAGCCTCGGACAGTCGGAAGAGTATTGTGCTTTCTTT. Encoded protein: CASLGQSEEYCAFF.

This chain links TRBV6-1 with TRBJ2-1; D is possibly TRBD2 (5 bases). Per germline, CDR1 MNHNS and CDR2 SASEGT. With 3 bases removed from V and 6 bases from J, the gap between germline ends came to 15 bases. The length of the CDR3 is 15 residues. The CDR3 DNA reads TGTGCCAGCAGTGATGGAGGTCGACCCCCCAATGAGCAGTTCTTC. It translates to CASSDGGRPPNEQFF.

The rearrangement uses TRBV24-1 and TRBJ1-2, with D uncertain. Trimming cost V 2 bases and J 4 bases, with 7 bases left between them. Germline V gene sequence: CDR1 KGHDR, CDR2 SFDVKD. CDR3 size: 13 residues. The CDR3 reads CATSDSNSYGYTF. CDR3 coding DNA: TGTGCCACCAGTGATTCTAACAGCTATGGCTACACCTTC.

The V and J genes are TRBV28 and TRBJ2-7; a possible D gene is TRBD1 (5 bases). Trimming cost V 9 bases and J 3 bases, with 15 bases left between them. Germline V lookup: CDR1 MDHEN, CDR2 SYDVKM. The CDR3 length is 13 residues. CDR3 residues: CASFSTDRYEQYF. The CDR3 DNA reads TGTGCCAGTTTCTCGACAGACCGCTACGAGCAGTACTTC. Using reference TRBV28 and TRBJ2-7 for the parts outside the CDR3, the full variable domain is DVKVTQSSRYLVKRTGEKVFLECVQDMDHENMFWYRQDPGLGLRLIYFSYDVKMKEKGDIPEGYSVSREKKERFSLILESASTNQTSMYLCASFSTDRYEQYFGPGTRLTVT.

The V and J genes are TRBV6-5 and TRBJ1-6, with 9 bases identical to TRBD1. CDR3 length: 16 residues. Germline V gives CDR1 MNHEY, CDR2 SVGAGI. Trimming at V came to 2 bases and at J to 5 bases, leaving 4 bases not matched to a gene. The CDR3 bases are TGTGCCAGCAGTTACGGCCGGGACAGGGATAATTCACCCCTCCACTTT. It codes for CASSYGRDRDNSPLHF.

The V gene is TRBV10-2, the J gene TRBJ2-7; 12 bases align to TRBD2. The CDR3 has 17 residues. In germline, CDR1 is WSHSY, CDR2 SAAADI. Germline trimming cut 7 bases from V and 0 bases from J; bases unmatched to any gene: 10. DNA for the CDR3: TGCGCCAGCATCATCCCCCCTAGCGGGGGGGGCTCCTACGAGCAGTACTTC. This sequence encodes CASIIPPSGGGSYEQYF.

The CDR3 protein is CASSFLLTKTGELFF. As DNA, the CDR3 is TGCGCCAGCAGCTTTTTACTAACTAAGACCGGGGAGCTGTTTTTT. The chain uses TRBV5-1 and TRBJ2-2; no reliable D call. The CDR3 runs to 15 residues. Germline V lookup: CDR1 SGHRS, CDR2 YFSETQ. V lost 2 bases and J lost 5, with 13 bases in between.

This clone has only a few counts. The CDR3 spells CASSPWGRGLGETQYF. The DNA for the CDR3 is TGTGCCAGCAGCCCATGGGGGCGGGGGCTTGGGGAGACCCAGTACTTC. This chain uses TRBV7-2 with TRBJ2-5, with a tentative D call TRBD2 (7 bases). Germline assignment: CDR1 SGHTA and CDR2 FQGNSA. The CDR3 has 16 amino acids. Trimming took 5 bases from V and 5 from J, leaving 21 bases between them.

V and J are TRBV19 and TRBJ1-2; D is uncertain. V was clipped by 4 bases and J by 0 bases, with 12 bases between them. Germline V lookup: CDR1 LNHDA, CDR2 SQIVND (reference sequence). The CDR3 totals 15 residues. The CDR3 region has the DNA TGTGCCAGTAGTAGTGGAGACGGAACTAACTATGGCTACACCTTC. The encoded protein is CASSSGDGTNYGYTF.

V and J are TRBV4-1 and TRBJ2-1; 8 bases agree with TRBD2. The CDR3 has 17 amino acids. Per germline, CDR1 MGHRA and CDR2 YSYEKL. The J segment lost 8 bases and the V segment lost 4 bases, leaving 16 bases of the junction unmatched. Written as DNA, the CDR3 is TGCGCCAGCAGCCCTGCCTGGGCAACGGGGGGGCTCGATGAGCAGTTCTTC. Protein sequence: CASSPAWATGGLDEQFF.

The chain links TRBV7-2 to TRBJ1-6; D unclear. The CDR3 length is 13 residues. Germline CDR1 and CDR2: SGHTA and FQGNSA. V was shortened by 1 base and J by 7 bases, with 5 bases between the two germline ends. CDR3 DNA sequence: TGTGCCAGCAGCTTAGAGAGGAATTCACCCCTCCACTTT. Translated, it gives CASSLERNSPLHF.

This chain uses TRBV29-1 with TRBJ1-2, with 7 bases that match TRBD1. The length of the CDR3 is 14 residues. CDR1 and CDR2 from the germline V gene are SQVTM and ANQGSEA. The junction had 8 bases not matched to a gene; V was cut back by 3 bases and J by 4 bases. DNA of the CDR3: TGCAGCGTTGACCACTCGGGACAGAGCTATGGCTACACCTTC. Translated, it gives CSVDHSGQSYGYTF.